This TCR beta chain is drawn from a study of blood T cell repertoires in COVID-19. The table came from immunoSEQ multiplex PCR; TCRdb's copy has only in-frame clones and leaves some out. The data contain about 83,000 clones, roughly 86% of them singletons. The CDR3 sequence is 14 residues long. Trimming left V 2 bases short and J 5 bases short, with 15 bases between. CDR1 and CDR2 from the germline V gene are SQVTM and ANQGSEA. This rearrangement joins TRBV29-1 to TRBJ1-1; perhaps TRBD1 as D (5 bases). Sequencing used peripheral blood. This clonotype was obtained from a woman aged 80 or over in a cohort sampled during active or convalescent COVID-19. The CDR3 is CSVESGQGGTEAFF. In DNA form, the CDR3 reads TGCAGCGTTGAATCGGGGCAGGGAGGGACTGAAGCTTTCTTT.